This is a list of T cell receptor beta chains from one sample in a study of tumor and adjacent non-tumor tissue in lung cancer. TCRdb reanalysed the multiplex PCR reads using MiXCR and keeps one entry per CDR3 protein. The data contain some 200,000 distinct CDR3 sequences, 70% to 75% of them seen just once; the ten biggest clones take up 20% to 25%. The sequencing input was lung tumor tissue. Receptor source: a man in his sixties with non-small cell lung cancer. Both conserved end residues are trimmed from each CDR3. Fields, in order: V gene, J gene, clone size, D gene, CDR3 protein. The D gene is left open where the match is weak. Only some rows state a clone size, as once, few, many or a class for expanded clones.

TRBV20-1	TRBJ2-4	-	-	SPRDERNIQY
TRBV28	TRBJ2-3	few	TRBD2	ASRTSGSGTDTQY
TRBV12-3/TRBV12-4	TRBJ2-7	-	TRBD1	ASSAGQGTYEQY
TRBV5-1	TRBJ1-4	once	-	ASSRGGENEKLF
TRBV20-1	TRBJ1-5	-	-	IARSGEGGQPQH
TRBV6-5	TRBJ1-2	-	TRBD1	TSSPTGGAGGYT
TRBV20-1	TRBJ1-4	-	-	SARDGMEGHNEKLF
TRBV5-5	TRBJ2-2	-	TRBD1	ASSLQGAHTGELF
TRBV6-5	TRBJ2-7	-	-	ANSYNRVSYEQY
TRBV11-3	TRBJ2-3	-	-	ASSLIPSVSTDTEY
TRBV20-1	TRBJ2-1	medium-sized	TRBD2	SAPGASGSYNEQF
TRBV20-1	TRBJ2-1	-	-	STSRWLNNEQF
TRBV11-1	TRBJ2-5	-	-	ASSLESVRGETHY
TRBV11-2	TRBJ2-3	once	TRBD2	ASMGGGPDMQY
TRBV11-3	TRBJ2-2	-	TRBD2	ASSFLGGNTGELF
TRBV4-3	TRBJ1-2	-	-	ANSQDGHGGYGYT
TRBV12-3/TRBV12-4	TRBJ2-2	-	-	ASSETRGTEELF
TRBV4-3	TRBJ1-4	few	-	ASSLDLAHNEKLF
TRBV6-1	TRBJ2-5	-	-	ASRILWRQGTQY
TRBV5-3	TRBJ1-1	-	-	ARSLALLPSRTEAF
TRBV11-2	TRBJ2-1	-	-	ASSPGLSSYNEQS
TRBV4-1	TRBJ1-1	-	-	ASSLRDYNMNTEAF
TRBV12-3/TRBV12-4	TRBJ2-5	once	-	ASSPGIPWETQY
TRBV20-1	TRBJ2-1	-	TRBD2	SAKFDEAGVDNEQF
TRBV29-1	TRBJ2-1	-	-	GVVMFIQFDNEQF
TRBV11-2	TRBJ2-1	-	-	AGNSAFYSEQF
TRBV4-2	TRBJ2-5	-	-	ASSQELQAKTRY
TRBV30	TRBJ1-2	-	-	AWSVTQGGGQGGYT
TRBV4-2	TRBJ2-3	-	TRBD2	VSSKRGGLGKDTQY
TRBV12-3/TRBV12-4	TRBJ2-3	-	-	ASSLAGLSTDTKY
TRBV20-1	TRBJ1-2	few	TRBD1	SAWDSGTYGYT
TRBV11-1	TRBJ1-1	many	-	ASSLRKENTEAF
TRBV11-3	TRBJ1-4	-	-	TSSTTGPATNEKLF
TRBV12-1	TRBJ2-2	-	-	ASSSTRQENTGELF
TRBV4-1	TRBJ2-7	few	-	ASSQPGLSSYEQY
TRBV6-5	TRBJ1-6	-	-	ASSSPSPLH
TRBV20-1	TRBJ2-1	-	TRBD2	SASAPFSGAINEQF
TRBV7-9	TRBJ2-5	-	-	ASSFLGRALLETQY